This is a list of T cell receptor beta chains from one sample in a study of a mutant IDH1 vaccine in newly diagnosed glioma. Their cognate antigens are unknown. Assay: immunoSEQ multiplex PCR; the TCRdb copy retains only in-frame clones and omits some. This sample has about 130,000 clones, with around three quarters found just once. Sequencing used PBMCs, obtained from a glioma patient whose treatment included an IDH1 peptide vaccine. The receptors here all came from a man aged 35 to 55 with glioma. CDR3s include the opening cysteine and the closing phenylalanine or tryptophan. The D gene is left open where the match is weak. Size is stated for part of the rows, as once, few or many counts, or as a class when the clone is expanded.

cdr3_nt | cdr3_aa | v_call | cdr3_length | d_call | j_call | clone_size
TGTGCCAGCAGCCTCGGGACAGGGGGCCCTCAGCCCCAGCATTTT | CASSLGTGGPQPQHF | TRBV5-5 | 15 | TRBD1 | TRBJ1-5 | few
TGTGCCAGCAGTTTGACAGTTAATGAAAAACTGTTTTTT | CASSLTVNEKLFF | TRBV9 | 13 | - | TRBJ1-4 | few
TGTGCCAGCAGCGCCCAGAATTCTGGCTACACCTTC | CASSAQNSGYTF | TRBV9 | 12 | - | TRBJ1-2 | few
TGTGCCAGCAGCCGCCAACGGGGCGGGGAAACCTACGAGCAGTACTTC | CASSRQRGGETYEQYF | TRBV4-2 | 16 | - | TRBJ2-7 | -
TGTGCCAGCAGCCCTGGTGGGGGTACCCACGAGCAGTACTTC | CASSPGGGTHEQYF | TRBV7-9 | 14 | - | TRBJ2-7 | -
TGCGCCAGCAGCCAAGATCCGGGACTGGGGGCTCCCCAGTACTTC | CASSQDPGLGAPQYF | TRBV4-3 | 15 | - | TRBJ2-5 | -
TGCGCCAGCAGCCAAGGGGGGGCAACTAATGAAAAACTGTTTTTT | CASSQGGATNEKLFF | TRBV4-3 | 15 | - | TRBJ1-4 | -
TGCAGCGTTGCCGGGGGGGGTCTAAGCTCCTACGAGCAGTACTTC | CSVAGGGLSSYEQYF | TRBV29-1 | 15 | TRBD2 | TRBJ2-7 | -
TGTGCCAGCAACAGGGAAGTTGCCGGGGAGCTGTTTTTT | CASNREVAGELFF | TRBV9 | 13 | - | TRBJ2-2 | -
TGTGCCAGCAGCTTGGTCGCGGGAACCTCCTACGAGCAGTACTTC | CASSLVAGTSYEQYF | TRBV5-4 | 15 | - | TRBJ2-7 | -
TGTGCCAGCAGCCAAGAAGGACAGGGAGTGGCAGATACGCAGTATTTT | CASSQEGQGVADTQYF | TRBV14 | 16 | TRBD1 | TRBJ2-3 | medium-sized
TGCGCCAGCAGCGAAACCCAAGAGACCCAGTACTTC | CASSETQETQYF | TRBV5-1 | 12 | - | TRBJ2-5 | -
TGTGCCATCTCCCAACCTCAGACAGGGCACAATGAGCAGTTCTTC | CAISQPQTGHNEQFF | TRBV5-4 | 15 | TRBD1 | TRBJ2-1 | -
TGTGCCAGCAGTGAAGACGGCAGACCCAATCAGCCCCAGCATTTT | CASSEDGRPNQPQHF | TRBV2 | 15 | - | TRBJ1-5 | -
TGTGCCAGCAGTTACTTAACTGATTCCTACGAGCAGTACTTC | CASSYLTDSYEQYF | TRBV6-6 | 14 | - | TRBJ2-7 | -
TGTGCCAGTACCCAAGACAGCTCCTATAATTCACCCCTCCACTTT | CASTQDSSYNSPLHF | TRBV19 | 15 | - | TRBJ1-6 | -
TGTGCCAGCAGCCTTTTACAGGGAAATCAGCCCCAGCATTTT | CASSLLQGNQPQHF | TRBV6-5 | 14 | - | TRBJ1-5 | once
TGTGCCAGCAGTTCCCGGCGCGGCACAGATACGCAGTATTTT | CASSSRRGTDTQYF | TRBV6-5 | 14 | - | TRBJ2-3 | -
TGTGCCAGCAATAGAGATAAAGCGGGAGGGTACCAAGAGACCCAGTACTTC | CASNRDKAGGYQETQYF | TRBV2 | 17 | TRBD2 | TRBJ2-5 | -
TGTGCCAGCAGTACCACAAAGGGTCCCTACGAGCAGTACTTC | CASSTTKGPYEQYF | TRBV6-5 | 14 | - | TRBJ2-7 | -
TGCGCCAGCAGCCAAGATTGGCTAGCGGTAAGCTCCTACGAGCAGTACTTC | CASSQDWLAVSSYEQYF | TRBV4-3 | 17 | TRBD2 | TRBJ2-7 | once
TGCAGCGTTGTAATCCCGGGGGCACAGTTCCCATCCTATGAGCAGTTCTTC | CSVVIPGAQFPSYEQFF | TRBV29-1 | 17 | - | TRBJ2-1 | -
TGTGCCAGCAGCCAAGAGGGGCCAGATACGCAGTATTTT | CASSQEGPDTQYF | TRBV14 | 13 | - | TRBJ2-3 | -
TGTGCCAGCAGCTTGGCGGGACAGCTATTGACTGAAGCTTTCTTT | CASSLAGQLLTEAFF | TRBV5-4 | 15 | TRBD1 | TRBJ1-1 | -
TGTGCCAGCACACAGGGTCCGGGAAACACCATATATTTT | CASTQGPGNTIYF | TRBV25-1 | 13 | - | TRBJ1-3 | -
TGCGCCAGCAGCGCCGACTCAGGGGCCCCAGCAGATACGCAGTATTTT | CASSADSGAPADTQYF | TRBV5-1 | 16 | - | TRBJ2-3 | -
TGTGCCAGCAGCTTCCCGACGGACGGGGAAGGCTACACCTTC | CASSFPTDGEGYTF | TRBV5-6 | 14 | - | TRBJ1-2 | -
TGTGCCAGCAGCCGTGACGGATGGGAGATTTATACGCAGTATTTT | CASSRDGWEIYTQYF | TRBV6-5 | 15 | - | TRBJ2-3 | -
TGTGCCAGCACCCCCGACAGGGGGGTCTACGAGCAGTACTTC | CASTPDRGVYEQYF | TRBV7-2 | 14 | TRBD1 | TRBJ2-7 | -
TGTGCCAGCAGTTACTTCATGGGAGGTGGGAACACTGAAGCTTTCTTT | CASSYFMGGGNTEAFF | TRBV6-5 | 16 | - | TRBJ1-1 | -
TGTGCCAGCAGTTTTTCGGGGGCGCGTAATGAAAAACTGTTTTTT | CASSFSGARNEKLFF | TRBV27 | 15 | - | TRBJ1-4 | -
TGTGCCAGCAGTGAAGCGCGATGGGGCAATGAGCAGTTCTTC | CASSEARWGNEQFF | TRBV6-1 | 14 | - | TRBJ2-1 | once